The source of this TCR beta chain is a study of OX40 agonist ivuxolimab in advanced cancers. Assay used: immunoSEQ multiplex PCR; TCRdb lists only in-frame clones, some missing. Counted here are about 46,000 clones, over 75% occurring once; the ten biggest clones make up roughly 4.4%. No patient had autoimmune disease or received systemic immunosuppression. Sampled blood was obtained at baseline, cycle 4 day 1, and cycle 7 day 1. V lost 6 bases and J lost 1; bases outside the gene matches: 11. Germline V lookup: CDR1 SGHRS, CDR2 YFSETQ. The CDR3 consists of 16 residues. The sequence derives from an adult with an advanced solid tumor such as melanoma, head and neck, liver or kidney cancer. The chain employs TRBV5-1 and TRBJ2-5; TRBD2 aligns across 8 bases. Material: CD4+ or CD8+ T cells sorted from blood, obtained in a trial of the OX40 agonist ivuxolimab. The CDR3 here is CASTNSREGFQETQYF. The CDR3 DNA follows: TGCGCCAGCACTAATAGCCGGGAGGGCTTCCAAGAGACCCAGTACTTC. Together with reference TRBV5-1 and TRBJ2-5, the CDR3 gives the full variable domain: KAGVTQTPRYLIKTRGQQVTLSCSPISGHRSVSWYQQTPGQGLQFLFEYFSETQRNKGNFPGRFSGRQFSNSRSEMNVSTLELGDSALYLCASTNSREGFQETQYFGPGTRLLVL.